This T cell receptor (beta chain) was recorded in a study of shared clonotypes between healthy human individuals (TCRdb year 2020). Context from the whole study: The cohort comprised a couple of women and three men aged 18 to 49 years. For each donor, three plates each were used for CD4 naive and CD4 memory, two plates were used for CD8 naive, and one plate was used for CD8 memory. To estimate repertoire size and how much clonotypes are shared between individuals, the study performed deep sequencing of blood TCR repertoires from 4 to 6 healthy adults. To increase sequencing depth and limit assay-specific biases, different laboratories used diverse techniques to prepare libraries and sequence TCR repertoires. Each donor's leukapheresis produced roughly between roughly 0.85 and 10 billion PBMCs. On the study overall, not on this receptor specifically: Sampling was restricted to blood, and TCR repertoires in tissues likely differ from the TCR repertoires found in blood. Naive subsets generally had larger estimated clonotype richness than memory subsets did. Compared with non-shared clonotypes, the clonotypes found in all four sorted-subset donors had higher generation probabilities. Because the study included a small number of donors, the genetic and exposure-history diversity represented was limited. Around 5% of naive CD4, 3.5% of naive CD8, roughly 2.5% of memory CD4, and 0.4% of memory CD8 clonotypes were shared across a few donors. Rarefaction of sorted-subset datasets indicated incomplete sequencing despite the large sequencing depth. Based on pairwise subsampling, the degree of clonotype sharing among donors was expected to be affected by sequencing depth.

Regarding this clone: Its antigen is not yet known. No qualities accompany the bases; no much larger clone lies one base away.

CD8 naive samples consisted of CD45RO-negative cells that were positively selected for CCR7, yielding a CD45RA+CCR7+ population without TemRA cells. The donors were healthy, HIV-negative adults with no recently reported acute infections or vaccinations. Every donor was a Caucasian adult residing in Nashville, Tennessee, USA. After blood collection by leukapheresis, PBMCs were isolated using Ficoll-Histopaque density gradient centrifugation and then cryopreserved in the vapor phase of liquid nitrogen. Analytical flow cytometry was used to check the purity and quantity of each magnetically sorted T cell population. Each sorted fraction had its genomic DNA isolated and then quantified by UV absorbance on a Nanodrop 2000c. TCR CDR3 regions were amplified from genomic DNA by multiplex PCR using the deep immunoSEQ assay. For each cell subset, the extracted genomic DNA was distributed evenly across all wells of several immunoSEQ 96-well plates, and each plate served as one replicate. For sorted subsets, approximately 210 ng of genomic DNA, equivalent to 30,000 or so T cell genomes, went into each replicate PCR. Purified libraries were quantified with a Qubit 3.0 fluorometer, sized on a Bioanalyzer 2100, and re-quantified with the KAPA Library Quantification kit. Every immunoSEQ 96-well plate was sequenced on a dedicated single-read 150-cycle Illumina NextSeq 550 flow cell. Per the authors' processing: Because the immunoSEQ output held only junctional sequences and lacked quality scores, the filtering could not match the filtering applied to full-length reads. Sequences were annotated with PyIR, a Python wrapper for IgBLAST v1.9, using IMGT germline references to assign V/J genes and CDR3. Reads were filtered out if the reads had weak V/J assignments (E-value above 1e-6), no CDR3, stop codons, out-of-frame junctions, or ambiguous translated residues. V3J clonotypes were defined as sequences sharing the same inferred V gene, J gene, and CDR3 amino acid sequence. Percentage overlap between repertoires was calculated by dividing the number of shared unique clonotypes by the size of the smaller repertoire. Three approaches were used to assess repertoire richness: RTK rarefaction, the Chao1 estimator, and Recon v2.1 estimates of unobserved clonotypes. For all TCRbeta clonotypes obtained by the gDNA method from several donors, generation probabilities were computed with OLGA. Drawn from immuneACCESS, this table holds only the in-frame rearrangements with V and J called that TCRdb kept. Clones are partly lost; checked studies trace under half to an unresolved V gene and leave the rest unexplained. The D gene and trimming were derived from the DNA, and the V and J assignments and clone size from that table. The sample data list more than 2 million clones, and just over 90% of these were observed just once. Of the sample, 1.5% to 2% is held by the ten largest clones.

The CDR3 sequence holds 15 residues, the cysteine and phenylalanine included. Only the CDR3 DNA is retained, 45 bases long and in frame from the first base. The germline V gene specifies MNHEY as CDR1 and SVGAGI as CDR2. Trimming costs V 1 base and J 7 bases, and their ends lie 13 bases apart. The sequenced sample was naive CD8+ T cells from PBMCs. This specimen's cell subset or site label, interpreted: CD45RA+CCR7+. The chain is encoded by TRBV6-5 joined to TRBJ1-4, and possibly TRBD1, on 6 matching bases. This clonotype was obtained from a man aged 18-30 years in good health. Some clones in this sample may be carry-over from other donors' samples. The DNA is as follows: TGTGCCAGCAGTTACTTGTTACAGGGCATTGAAAAACTGTTTTTT. Its protein is CASSYLLQGIEKLFF.